This is a list of T cell receptor beta chains from one sample in a study of shared clonotypes between healthy human individuals. Generated by immunoSEQ multiplex PCR, the TCRdb table keeps only in-frame clones and is missing some. The sample shows 2 million to 3 million clones, more than 90% of them seen only once. Input material: naive CD4+ T cells sorted from blood. These TCRs come from a man between 18 and 29 years old in good health. Each CDR3 is given with its conserved first and last residue. The order of the fields is clone size, V gene, J gene, D gene, CDR3 DNA, CDR3 protein. A D gene is named only where the DNA matches it firmly. Where a row states a size, it is once, few, many or the class of an expanded clone; other rows omit it.

>NA|TRBV6-5|TRBJ1-2|TRBD1
TGTGCCAGCAGCTCCGGACAGGCGACTATGGGCTACACCTTC
CASSSGQATMGYTF
>NA|TRBV6-5|TRBJ2-7|NA
TGTGCCAGCAGTTATAGGCAGGACTCCTACGAGCAGTACTTC
CASSYRQDSYEQYF
>NA|TRBV27|TRBJ2-1|TRBD2
TGTGCCAGCAGTTTACTCGAGCGGGGGCCCAATGAGCAGTTCTTC
CASSLLERGPNEQFF
>NA|TRBV25-1|TRBJ2-1|TRBD1
TGTGCCAGCAGTGAATCGGGGGACAGGAGCAATGAGCAGTTCTTC
CASSESGDRSNEQFF
>NA|TRBV11-2|TRBJ1-1|NA
TGTGCCAGCAGCTCGAAGTTGAACACTGAAGCTTTCTTT
CASSSKLNTEAFF
>NA|TRBV5-4|TRBJ2-1|NA
TGTGCCAGCAGCTCGCAGGGGCCATACAATGAGCAGTTCTTC
CASSSQGPYNEQFF
>NA|TRBV7-2|TRBJ2-5|NA
TGTGCCAGCAGCTTAGTCCCCGAGGGGCGAGAGACCCAGTACTTC
CASSLVPEGRETQYF
>NA|TRBV6-6|TRBJ1-5|NA
TGTGCCACAAGGGGGGGTTTCACGCAGCCCCAGCATTTT
CATRGGFTQPQHF
>NA|TRBV2|TRBJ2-7|NA
TGTGCCAGCAGTGCCCTTTACGAGCAGTACTTC
CASSALYEQYF
>NA|TRBV25-1|TRBJ1-2|NA
TGTGCCAGCAGTGAAGCGGGGGGCCCTCATGGCTACACCTTC
CASSEAGGPHGYTF
>NA|TRBV4-1|TRBJ2-7|TRBD1
TGCGCCAGCAGCCAAGGGACAGGGAGTTCCTACGAGCAGTACTTC
CASSQGTGSSYEQYF
>NA|TRBV5-4|TRBJ2-7|NA
TGTGCCAGCAGCTTAGGGGGGCTGCAATCCTACGAGCAGTACTTC
CASSLGGLQSYEQYF
>once|TRBV19|TRBJ2-1|TRBD2
TGTGCCAGTAGTATGGAGGGACTAGCGGGAGGGCCGTCTTATGAGCAGTTCTTC
CASSMEGLAGGPSYEQFF
>NA|TRBV5-1|TRBJ2-3|TRBD2
TGCGCCAGCAGCTTGGAGGGGAGGGGAACAGATACGCAGTATTTT
CASSLEGRGTDTQYF
>NA|TRBV10-3|TRBJ2-7|TRBD1
TGTGCCATCAGTGAACAGGGGGACGAGCAGTACTTC
CAISEQGDEQYF
>NA|TRBV14|TRBJ2-3|NA
TGTGCCAGCAGCCAGGCGAGCACAGATACGCAGTATTTT
CASSQASTDTQYF
>NA|TRBV18|TRBJ2-7|NA
TGTGCCAGCTCACCCGACAGCGGGGAGCAGTACTTC
CASSPDSGEQYF
>NA|TRBV7-8|TRBJ2-5|TRBD2
TGTGCCAGCAGCTTAGACGGGGGGGGTCGAGAGACCCAGTACTTC
CASSLDGGGRETQYF
>NA|TRBV5-4|TRBJ2-2|NA
TGTGCCAGCAGCATCGCCCCCGTGAACACCGGGGAGCTGTTTTTT
CASSIAPVNTGELFF
>NA|TRBV11-3|TRBJ2-2|TRBD2
TGTGCCAGCAGCTTAGAGAGTTTCGGGAGGAGGAACACCGGGGAGCTGTTTTTT
CASSLESFGRRNTGELFF
>NA|TRBV18|TRBJ1-1|NA
TGTGCCAGCTCACCCCGACAAGTGAACACTGAAGCTTTCTTT
CASSPRQVNTEAFF
>NA|TRBV5-6|TRBJ2-5|NA
TGTGCCAGCAGCTCCCGGGTCCCTGAAGCGGAGACCCAGTACTTC
CASSSRVPEAETQYF
>NA|TRBV11-2|TRBJ2-5|NA
TGTGCCAGCAGCACCCGGGGTTGGGGCGAGACCCAGTACTTC
CASSTRGWGETQYF
>NA|TRBV9|TRBJ2-2|NA
TGTGCCAGCAGCACCGAGGCCGGGGAGCTGTTTTTT
CASSTEAGELFF
>NA|TRBV7-9|TRBJ1-6|TRBD1
TGTGCCAGCAGCTTAGAGACAGGGCCGGCTTCGAATTCACCCCTCCACTTT
CASSLETGPASNSPLHF
>NA|TRBV30|TRBJ2-7|NA
TGTGCCTGGAGTGTTGGAGGCCTTTACTCCTACGAGCAGTACTTC
CAWSVGGLYSYEQYF
>few|TRBV9|TRBJ1-4|NA
TGTGCCAGCAGCGTAGATACACGAGCTAATGAAAAACTGTTTTTT
CASSVDTRANEKLFF
>NA|TRBV19|TRBJ2-2|TRBD1
TGTGCCAGTAAAAAGTATCAGGGGGAAACGAACACCGGGGAGCTGTTTTTT
CASKKYQGETNTGELFF
>NA|TRBV30|TRBJ1-3|NA
TGTGCCTGGAGTGTAACAGGAAACTCTGGAAACACCATATATTTT
CAWSVTGNSGNTIYF